This passage covers 10 T cell receptor beta chains from one sample sequenced in a study of T cell changes during pregnancy in multiple sclerosis. Some clones are missing from TCRdb's copy, which holds only in-frame ones; the method was immunoSEQ multiplex PCR. Counted here are 100,000 or so clones, about 91% occurring once; the ten biggest clones make up 2.5% to 3.5%. The source was peripheral blood, collected in the second trimester of pregnancy. These receptors all stem from a female donor with multiple sclerosis, enrolled in a pregnancy study.

This sequence joins TRBV27 and TRBJ1-1; 7 bases fit TRBD1. The CDR3 sequence is 17 residues long. Germline lookup yields CDR1 MNHEY and CDR2 SMNVEV (reference sequence). Trimming at V came to 3 bases and at J to 0 bases, leaving 10 bases not matched to a gene. CDR3: CASSLQIGTDLNTEAFF. The DNA of the CDR3 is TGTGCCAGCAGTTTGCAGATTGGGACAGACCTGAACACTGAAGCTTTCTTT.

The chain joins TRBV2 to TRBJ1-1; TRBD1 is a possible D gene (6 bases). This CDR3 is built from 12 residues. V gave up 7 bases and J gave up 5 bases, with 11 bases separating them. CDR1 and CDR2 from the germline V gene are SNHLY and FYNNEI. CDR3 sequence reads: CASTGAWTEAFF. As DNA, the CDR3 is TGTGCCAGCACAGGGGCTTGGACTGAAGCTTTCTTT.

The chain carries TRBV5-1 and TRBJ2-3; 7 bases match TRBD1. V dropped 3 bases and J dropped 5; count of bases not matched to a gene: 6. This CDR3 has 14 amino acids. Looked up from germline, CDR1 is SGHRS and CDR2 is YFSETQ. Here the CDR3 reads CASSWKGAIDTQYF. CDR3 bases: TGCGCCAGCAGCTGGAAGGGGGCAATAGATACGCAGTATTTT.

This rearrangement joins TRBV4-2 to TRBJ1-4; tentatively, D is TRBD1 (5 bases). Germline CDR1 and CDR2: LGHNA and YNFKEQ. The CDR3 extends over 15 amino acids. V was cut by 2 bases and J by 8 bases, with 15 bases left in between. The CDR3 sequence: CASSQTGGVGEKLFF. The CDR3 region has the DNA TGTGCCAGCAGCCAAACGGGAGGGGTCGGGGAAAAACTGTTTTTT.

V usage is TRBV18 and J usage is TRBJ2-2; D remains unclear. Germline assignment: CDR1 KGHSH and CDR2 LQKENI. The CDR3 extends over 13 amino acids. V dropped 0 bases and J dropped 7 bases, with 6 bases sitting between them. CDR3 sequence: CASSPPHGGELFF. CDR3 DNA sequence: TGTGCCAGCTCACCACCTCACGGCGGGGAGCTGTTTTTT. Drawing the rest from reference TRBV18 and TRBJ2-2, the complete variable domain is NAGVMQNPRHLVRRRGQEARLRCSPMKGHSHVYWYRQLPEEGLKFMVYLQKENIIDESGMPKERFSAEFPKEGPSILRIQQVVRGDSAAYFCASSPPHGGELFFGEGSRLTVL.

This clone was observed once. The rearrangement links TRBV5-6 to TRBJ1-5; a possible D gene is TRBD1 (5 bases). V dropped 6 bases and J dropped 5 bases, with 18 bases sitting between them. Germline V gene sequence: CDR1 SGHDT, CDR2 YYEEEE. The CDR3 has 15 amino acids. The CDR3 DNA follows: TGTGCCAGCAACCCCGGAGGGGATCCGTATCAGCCCCAGCATTTT. Its translation: CASNPGGDPYQPQHF.

CDR3 nucleotides: TGTGCCAGCAGTCGCACCCGGGTTGATGAGCAGTTCTTC. It translates to CASSRTRVDEQFF. The chain has TRBV6-5 and TRBJ2-1; D is ambiguous. In germline, CDR1 is MNHEY, CDR2 SVGAGI. Trimming shortened V by 5 bases and J by 8 bases, and 13 bases separated the two germline ends. The CDR3 length is 13 residues.

The chain combines TRBV5-1 with TRBJ2-3; D possibly corresponds to TRBD2 (6 bases). V was clipped by 4 bases and J by 3 bases, with 12 bases between them. This CDR3 has 14 amino acids. Germline V gene lookup returns CDR1 SGHRS and CDR2 YFSETQ. The CDR3 DNA follows: TGCGCCAGCAGCGCGGGAACGGGGACAGATACGCAGTATTTT. It specifies CASSAGTGTDTQYF.

CDR3 DNA: TGTGCCAGCAGTCAGGGGGCCCGACCTGGGGCCAACGTCCTGACTTTC. This gives the protein CASSQGARPGANVLTF. This chain joins TRBV2 and TRBJ2-6; 8 nucleotides align to TRBD1. The CDR3 runs to 16 residues. The J segment lost 2 bases and the V segment lost 5 bases, leaving 5 bases of the junction unmatched. Germline-derived CDR1 and CDR2 are SNHLY and FYNNEI.

This clone was recorded once. The chain has TRBV5-4 and TRBJ1-2; 7 bases line up with TRBD1. Trimming cost V 2 bases and J 2 bases; bases outside gene matches: 6. From germline, CDR1 is SGHNT and CDR2 YYREEE (reference sequence). CDR3 length: 15 amino acids. The chain's CDR3 is CASSFPGQINYGYTF. CDR3 nucleotide sequence: TGTGCCAGCAGCTTTCCGGGACAGATAAACTATGGCTACACCTTC.